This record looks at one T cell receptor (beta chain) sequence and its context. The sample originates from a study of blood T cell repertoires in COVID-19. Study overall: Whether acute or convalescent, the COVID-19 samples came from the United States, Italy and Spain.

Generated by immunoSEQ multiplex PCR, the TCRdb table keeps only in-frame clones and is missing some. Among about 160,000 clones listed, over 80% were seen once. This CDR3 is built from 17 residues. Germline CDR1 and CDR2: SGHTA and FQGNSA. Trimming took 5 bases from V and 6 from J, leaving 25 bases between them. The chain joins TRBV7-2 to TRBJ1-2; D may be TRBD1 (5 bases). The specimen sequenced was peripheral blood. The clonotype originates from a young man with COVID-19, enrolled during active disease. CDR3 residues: CASSPGGGERALNGYTF. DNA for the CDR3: TGTGCCAGCAGCCCCGGGGGAGGGGAGAGGGCACTAAATGGCTACACCTTC.